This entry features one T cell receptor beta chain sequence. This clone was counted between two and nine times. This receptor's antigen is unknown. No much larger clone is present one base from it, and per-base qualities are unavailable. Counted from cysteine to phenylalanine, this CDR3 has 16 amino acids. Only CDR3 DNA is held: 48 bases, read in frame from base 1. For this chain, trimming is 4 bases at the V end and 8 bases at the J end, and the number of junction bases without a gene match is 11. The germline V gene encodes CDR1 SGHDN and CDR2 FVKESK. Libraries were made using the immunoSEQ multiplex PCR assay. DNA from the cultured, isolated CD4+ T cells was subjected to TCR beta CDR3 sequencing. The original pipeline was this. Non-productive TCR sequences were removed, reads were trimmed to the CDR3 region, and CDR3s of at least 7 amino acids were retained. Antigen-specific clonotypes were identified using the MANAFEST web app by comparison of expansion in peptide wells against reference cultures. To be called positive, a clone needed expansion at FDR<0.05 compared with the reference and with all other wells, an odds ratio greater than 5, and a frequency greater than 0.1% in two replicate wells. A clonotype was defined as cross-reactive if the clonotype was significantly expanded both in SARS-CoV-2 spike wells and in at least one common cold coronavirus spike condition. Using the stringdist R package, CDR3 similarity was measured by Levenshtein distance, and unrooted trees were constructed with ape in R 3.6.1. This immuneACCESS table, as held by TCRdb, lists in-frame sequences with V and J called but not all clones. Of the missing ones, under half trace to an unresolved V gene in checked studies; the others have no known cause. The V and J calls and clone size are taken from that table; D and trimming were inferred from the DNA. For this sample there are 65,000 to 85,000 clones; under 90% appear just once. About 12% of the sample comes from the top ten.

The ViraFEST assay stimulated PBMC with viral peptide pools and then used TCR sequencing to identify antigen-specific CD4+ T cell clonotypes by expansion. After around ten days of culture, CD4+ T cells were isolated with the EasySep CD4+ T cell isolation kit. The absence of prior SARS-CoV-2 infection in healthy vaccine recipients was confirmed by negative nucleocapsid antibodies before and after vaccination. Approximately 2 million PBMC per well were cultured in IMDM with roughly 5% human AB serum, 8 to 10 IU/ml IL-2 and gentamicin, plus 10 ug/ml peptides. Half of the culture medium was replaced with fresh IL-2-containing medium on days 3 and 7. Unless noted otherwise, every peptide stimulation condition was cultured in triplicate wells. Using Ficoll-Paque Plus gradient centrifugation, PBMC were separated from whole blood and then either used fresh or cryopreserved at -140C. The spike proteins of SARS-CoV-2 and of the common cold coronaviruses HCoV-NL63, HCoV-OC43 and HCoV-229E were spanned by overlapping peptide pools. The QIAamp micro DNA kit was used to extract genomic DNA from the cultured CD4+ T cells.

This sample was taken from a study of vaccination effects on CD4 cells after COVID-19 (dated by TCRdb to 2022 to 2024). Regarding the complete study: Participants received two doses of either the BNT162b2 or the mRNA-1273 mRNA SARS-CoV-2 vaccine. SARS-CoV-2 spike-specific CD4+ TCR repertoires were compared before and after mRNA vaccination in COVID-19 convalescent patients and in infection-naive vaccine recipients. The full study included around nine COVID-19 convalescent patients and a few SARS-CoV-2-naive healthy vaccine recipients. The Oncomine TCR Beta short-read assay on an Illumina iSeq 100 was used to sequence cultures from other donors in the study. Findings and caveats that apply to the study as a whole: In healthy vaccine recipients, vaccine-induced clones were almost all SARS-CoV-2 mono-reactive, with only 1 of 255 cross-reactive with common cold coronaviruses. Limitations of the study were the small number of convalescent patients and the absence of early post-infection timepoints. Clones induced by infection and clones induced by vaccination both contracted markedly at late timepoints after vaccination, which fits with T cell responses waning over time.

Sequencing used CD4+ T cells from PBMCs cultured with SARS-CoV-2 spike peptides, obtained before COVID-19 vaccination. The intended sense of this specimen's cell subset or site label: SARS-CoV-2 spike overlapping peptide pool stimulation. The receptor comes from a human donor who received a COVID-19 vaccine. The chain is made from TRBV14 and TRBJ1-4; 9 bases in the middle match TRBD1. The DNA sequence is TGTGCCAGCAGCCGGTCTGAAACAGGGGGCGAAGAAAAACTGTTTTTT. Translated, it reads CASSRSETGGEEKLFF.